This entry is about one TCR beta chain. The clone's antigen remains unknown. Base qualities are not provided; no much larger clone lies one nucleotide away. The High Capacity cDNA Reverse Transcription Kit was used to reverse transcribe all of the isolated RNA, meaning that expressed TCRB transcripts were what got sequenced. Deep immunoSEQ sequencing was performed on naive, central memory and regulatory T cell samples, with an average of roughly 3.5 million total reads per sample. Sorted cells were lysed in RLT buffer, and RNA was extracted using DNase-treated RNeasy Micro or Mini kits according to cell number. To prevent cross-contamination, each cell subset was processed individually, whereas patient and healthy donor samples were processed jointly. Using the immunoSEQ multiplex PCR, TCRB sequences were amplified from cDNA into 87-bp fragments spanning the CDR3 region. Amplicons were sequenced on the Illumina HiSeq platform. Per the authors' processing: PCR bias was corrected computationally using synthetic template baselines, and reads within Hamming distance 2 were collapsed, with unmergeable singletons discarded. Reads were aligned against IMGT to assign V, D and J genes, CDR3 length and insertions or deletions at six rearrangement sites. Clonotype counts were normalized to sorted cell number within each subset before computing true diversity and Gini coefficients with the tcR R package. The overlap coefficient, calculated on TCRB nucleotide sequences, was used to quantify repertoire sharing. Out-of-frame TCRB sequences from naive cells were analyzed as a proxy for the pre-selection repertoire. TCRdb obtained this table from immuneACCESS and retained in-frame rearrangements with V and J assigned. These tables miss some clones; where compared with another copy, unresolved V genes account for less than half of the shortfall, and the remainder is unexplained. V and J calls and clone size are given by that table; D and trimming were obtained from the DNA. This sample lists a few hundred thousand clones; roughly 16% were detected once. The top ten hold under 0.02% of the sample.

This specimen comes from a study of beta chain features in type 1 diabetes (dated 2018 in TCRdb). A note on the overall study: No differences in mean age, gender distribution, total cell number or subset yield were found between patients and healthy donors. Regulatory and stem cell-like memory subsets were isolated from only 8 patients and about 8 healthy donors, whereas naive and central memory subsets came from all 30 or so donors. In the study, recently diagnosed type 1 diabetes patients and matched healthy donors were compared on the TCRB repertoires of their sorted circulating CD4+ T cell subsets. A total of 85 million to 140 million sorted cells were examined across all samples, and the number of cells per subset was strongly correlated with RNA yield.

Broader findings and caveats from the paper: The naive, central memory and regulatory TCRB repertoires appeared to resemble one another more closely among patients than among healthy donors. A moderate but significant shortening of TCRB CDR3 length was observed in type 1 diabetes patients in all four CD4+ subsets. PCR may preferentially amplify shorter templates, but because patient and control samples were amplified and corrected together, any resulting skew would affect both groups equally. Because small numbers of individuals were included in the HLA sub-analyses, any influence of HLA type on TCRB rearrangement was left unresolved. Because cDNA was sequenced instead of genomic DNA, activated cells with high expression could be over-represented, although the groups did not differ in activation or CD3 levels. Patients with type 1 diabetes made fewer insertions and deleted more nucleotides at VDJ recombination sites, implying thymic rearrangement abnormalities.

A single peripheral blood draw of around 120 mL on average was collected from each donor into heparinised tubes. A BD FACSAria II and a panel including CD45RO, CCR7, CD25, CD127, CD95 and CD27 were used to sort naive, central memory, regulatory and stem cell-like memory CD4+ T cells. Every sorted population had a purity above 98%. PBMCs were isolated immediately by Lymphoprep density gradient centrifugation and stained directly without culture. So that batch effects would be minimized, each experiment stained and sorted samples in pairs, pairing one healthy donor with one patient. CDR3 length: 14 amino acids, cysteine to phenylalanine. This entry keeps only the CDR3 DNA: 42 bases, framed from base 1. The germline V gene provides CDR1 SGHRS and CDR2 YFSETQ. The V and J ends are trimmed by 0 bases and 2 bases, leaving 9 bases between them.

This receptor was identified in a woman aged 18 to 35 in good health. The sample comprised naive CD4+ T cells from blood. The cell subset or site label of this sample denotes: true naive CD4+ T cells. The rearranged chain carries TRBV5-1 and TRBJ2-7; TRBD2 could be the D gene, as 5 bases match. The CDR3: CASSLVAGPYEQYF. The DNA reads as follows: TGCGCCAGCAGCTTGGTGGCGGGCCCCTACGAGCAGTACTTC.